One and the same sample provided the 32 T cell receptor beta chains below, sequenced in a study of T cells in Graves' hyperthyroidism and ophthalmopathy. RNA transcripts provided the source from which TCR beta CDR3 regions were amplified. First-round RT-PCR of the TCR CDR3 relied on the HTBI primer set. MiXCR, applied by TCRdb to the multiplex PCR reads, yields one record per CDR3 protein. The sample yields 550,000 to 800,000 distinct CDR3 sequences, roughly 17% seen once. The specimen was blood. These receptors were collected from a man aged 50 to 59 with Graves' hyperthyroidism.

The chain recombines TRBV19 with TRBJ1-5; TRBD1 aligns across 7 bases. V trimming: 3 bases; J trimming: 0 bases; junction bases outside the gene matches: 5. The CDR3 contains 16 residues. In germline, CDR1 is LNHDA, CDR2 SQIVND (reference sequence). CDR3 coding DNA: TGTGCCAGTAGTATCCAGGGGGGCTATAGCAATCAGCCCCAGCATTTT. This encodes CASSIQGGYSNQPQHF. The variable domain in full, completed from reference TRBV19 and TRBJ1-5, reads DGGITQSPKYLFRKEGQNVTLSCEQNLNHDAMYWYRQDPGQGLRLIYYSQIVNDFQKGDIAEGYSVSREKKESFPLTVTSAQKNPTAFYLCASSIQGGYSNQPQHFGDGTRLSIL.

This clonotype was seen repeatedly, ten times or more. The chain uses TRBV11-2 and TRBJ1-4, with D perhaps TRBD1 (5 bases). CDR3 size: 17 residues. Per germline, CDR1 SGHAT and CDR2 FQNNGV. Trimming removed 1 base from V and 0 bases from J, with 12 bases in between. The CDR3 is CASSLVGGGATNEKLFF. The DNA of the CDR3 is TGTGCCAGCAGCTTAGTAGGCGGGGGGGCAACTAATGAAAAACTGTTTTTT.

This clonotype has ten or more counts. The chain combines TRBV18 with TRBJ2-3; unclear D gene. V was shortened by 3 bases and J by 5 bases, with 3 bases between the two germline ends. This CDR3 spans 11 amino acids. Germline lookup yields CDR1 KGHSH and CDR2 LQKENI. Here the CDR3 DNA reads TGTGCCAGCTCACCGCTAGATACGCAGTATTTT. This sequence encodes CASSPLDTQYF.

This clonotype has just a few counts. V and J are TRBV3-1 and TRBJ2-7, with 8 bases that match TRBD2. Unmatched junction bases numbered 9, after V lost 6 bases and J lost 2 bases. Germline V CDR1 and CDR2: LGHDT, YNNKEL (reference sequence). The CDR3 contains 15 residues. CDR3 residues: CASSRGPGRAYEQYF. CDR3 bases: TGTGCCAGCAGTCGCGGGCCCGGGAGGGCCTACGAGCAGTACTTC.

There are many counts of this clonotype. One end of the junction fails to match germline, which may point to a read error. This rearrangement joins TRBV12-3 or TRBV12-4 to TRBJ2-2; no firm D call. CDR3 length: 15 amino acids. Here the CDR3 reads CAGSSGSRNTGELFF. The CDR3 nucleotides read TGTGCCGGCAGTTCCGGCAGTCGGAACACCGGGGAGCTGTTTTTT.

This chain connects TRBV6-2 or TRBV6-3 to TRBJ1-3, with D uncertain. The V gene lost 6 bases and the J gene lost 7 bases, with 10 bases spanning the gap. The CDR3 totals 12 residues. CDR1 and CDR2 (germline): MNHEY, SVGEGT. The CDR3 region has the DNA TGTGCCAGCAGCTCTGATCGGAACACCATATATTTT. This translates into CASSSDRNTIYF.

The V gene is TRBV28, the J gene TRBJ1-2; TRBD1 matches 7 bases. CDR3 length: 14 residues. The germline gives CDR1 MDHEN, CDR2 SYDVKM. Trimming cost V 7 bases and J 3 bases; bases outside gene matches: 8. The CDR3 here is CASKTSGTDYGYTF. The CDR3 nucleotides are TGTGCCAGCAAAACTTCCGGGACAGACTATGGCTACACCTTC.

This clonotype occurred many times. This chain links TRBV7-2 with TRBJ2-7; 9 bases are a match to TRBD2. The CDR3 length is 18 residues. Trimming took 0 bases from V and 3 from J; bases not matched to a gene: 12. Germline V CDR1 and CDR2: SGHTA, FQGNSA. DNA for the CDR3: TGTGCCAGCAGCTTAGCTCAGAGGGGGGCAGCGGGAGGCTACGAGCAGTACTTC. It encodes CASSLAQRGAAGGYEQYF. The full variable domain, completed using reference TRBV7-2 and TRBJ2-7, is GAGVSQSPSNKVTEKGKDVELRCDPISGHTALYWYRQSLGQGLEFLIYFQGNSAPDKSGLPSDRFSAERTGGSVSTLTIQRTQQEDSAVYLCASSLAQRGAAGGYEQYFGPGTRLTVT.

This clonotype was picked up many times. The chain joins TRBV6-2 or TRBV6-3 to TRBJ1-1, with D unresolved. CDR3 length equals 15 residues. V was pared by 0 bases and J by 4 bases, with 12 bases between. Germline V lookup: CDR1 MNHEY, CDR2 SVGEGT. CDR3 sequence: CASSYSSAGSTEAFF. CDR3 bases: TGTGCCAGCAGTTACTCGTCTGCCGGGTCCACTGAAGCTTTCTTT.

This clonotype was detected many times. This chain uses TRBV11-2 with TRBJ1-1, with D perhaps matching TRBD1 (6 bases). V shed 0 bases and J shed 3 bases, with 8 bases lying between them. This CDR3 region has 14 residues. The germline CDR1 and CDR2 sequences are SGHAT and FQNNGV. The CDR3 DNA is TGTGCCAGCAGCTTAGACAGGGGCCACACTGAAGCTTTCTTT. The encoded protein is CASSLDRGHTEAFF.

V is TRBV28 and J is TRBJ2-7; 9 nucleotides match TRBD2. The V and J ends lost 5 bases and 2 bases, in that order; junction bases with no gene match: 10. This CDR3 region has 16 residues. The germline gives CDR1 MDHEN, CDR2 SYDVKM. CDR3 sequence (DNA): TGTGCCAGCAGTACCACCTTAGCGGGGGAACCCTACGAGCAGTACTTC. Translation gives CASSTTLAGEPYEQYF.

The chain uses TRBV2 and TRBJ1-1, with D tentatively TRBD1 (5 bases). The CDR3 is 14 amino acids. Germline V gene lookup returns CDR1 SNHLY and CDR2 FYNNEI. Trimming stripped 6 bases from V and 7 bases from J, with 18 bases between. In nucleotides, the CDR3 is TGTGCCAGCAGACCCGGACATGGCCGGAGTGAAGCTTTCTTT. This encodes CASRPGHGRSEAFF.

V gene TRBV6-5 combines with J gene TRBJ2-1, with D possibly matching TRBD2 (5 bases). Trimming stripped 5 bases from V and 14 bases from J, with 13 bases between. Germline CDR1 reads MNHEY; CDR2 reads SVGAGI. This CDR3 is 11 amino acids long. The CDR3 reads CASSHLEDEFF. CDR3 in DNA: TGTGCCAGCAGTCACCTGGAGGACGAGTTCTTC.

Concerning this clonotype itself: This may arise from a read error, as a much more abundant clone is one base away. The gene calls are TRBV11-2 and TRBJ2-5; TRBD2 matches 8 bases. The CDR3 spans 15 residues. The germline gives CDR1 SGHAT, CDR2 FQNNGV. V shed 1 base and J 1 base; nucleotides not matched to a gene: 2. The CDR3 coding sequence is TGTGCCAGCAGCTTAGTACTAGCGGTCCAAGAGACCCAGTACTTC. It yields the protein CASSLVLAVQETQYF.

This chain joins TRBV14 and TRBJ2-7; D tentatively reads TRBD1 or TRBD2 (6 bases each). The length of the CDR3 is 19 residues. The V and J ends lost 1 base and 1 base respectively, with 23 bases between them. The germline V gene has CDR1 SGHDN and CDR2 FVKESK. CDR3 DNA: TGTGCCAGCAGCCAAGTTCCGGGGGCGGTGGGTCGACTATCCTACGAGCAGTACTTC. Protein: CASSQVPGAVGRLSYEQYF.

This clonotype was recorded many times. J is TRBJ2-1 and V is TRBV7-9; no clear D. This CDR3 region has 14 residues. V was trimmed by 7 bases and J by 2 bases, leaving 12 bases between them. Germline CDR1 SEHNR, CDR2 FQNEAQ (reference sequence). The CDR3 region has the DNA TGTGCCAGCATAGATGGCGGAACCTACAATGAGCAGTTCTTC. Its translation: CASIDGGTYNEQFF.

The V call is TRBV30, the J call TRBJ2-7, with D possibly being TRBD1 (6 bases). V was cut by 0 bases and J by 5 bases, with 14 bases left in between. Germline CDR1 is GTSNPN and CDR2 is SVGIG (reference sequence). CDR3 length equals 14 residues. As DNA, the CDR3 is TGTGCCTGGAGTGTACCGGTCAGGGGCCACGAGCAGTACTTC. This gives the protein CAWSVPVRGHEQYF.

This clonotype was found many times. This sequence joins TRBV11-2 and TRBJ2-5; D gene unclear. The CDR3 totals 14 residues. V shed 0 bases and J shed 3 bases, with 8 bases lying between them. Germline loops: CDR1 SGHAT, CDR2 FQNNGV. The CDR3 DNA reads TGTGCCAGCAGCTTAGATCTGGGGAAAGAGACCCAGTACTTC. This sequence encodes CASSLDLGKETQYF.

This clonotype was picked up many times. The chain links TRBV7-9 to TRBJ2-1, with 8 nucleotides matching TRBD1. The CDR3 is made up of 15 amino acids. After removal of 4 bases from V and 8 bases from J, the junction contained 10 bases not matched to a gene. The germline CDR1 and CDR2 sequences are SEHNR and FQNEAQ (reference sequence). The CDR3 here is CASSSWKTGDDEQFF. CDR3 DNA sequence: TGTGCCAGCAGCTCATGGAAGACAGGGGACGATGAGCAGTTCTTC.

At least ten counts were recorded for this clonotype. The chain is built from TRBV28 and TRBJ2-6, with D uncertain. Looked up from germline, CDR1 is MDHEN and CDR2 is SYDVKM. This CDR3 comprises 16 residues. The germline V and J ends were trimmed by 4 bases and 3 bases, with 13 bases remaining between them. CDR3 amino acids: CASSSPGHGGANVLTF. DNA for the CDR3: TGTGCCAGCAGTTCACCGGGTCACGGTGGGGCCAACGTCCTGACTTTC.

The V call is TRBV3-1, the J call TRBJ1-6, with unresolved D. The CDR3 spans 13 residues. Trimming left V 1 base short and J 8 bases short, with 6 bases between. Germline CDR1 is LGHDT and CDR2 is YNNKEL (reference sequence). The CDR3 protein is CASSQALDSPLHF. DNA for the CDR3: TGTGCCAGCAGCCAAGCGTTAGATTCACCCCTCCACTTT.

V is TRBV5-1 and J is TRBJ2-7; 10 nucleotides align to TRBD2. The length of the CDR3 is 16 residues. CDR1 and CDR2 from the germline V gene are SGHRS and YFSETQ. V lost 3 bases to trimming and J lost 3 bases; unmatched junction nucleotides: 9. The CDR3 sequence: CASSYLPGTSDYEQYF. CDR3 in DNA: TGCGCCAGCAGCTACCTACCCGGGACTAGCGACTACGAGCAGTACTTC. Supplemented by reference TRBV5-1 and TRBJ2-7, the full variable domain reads KAGVTQTPRYLIKTRGQQVTLSCSPISGHRSVSWYQQTPGQGLQFLFEYFSETQRNKGNFPGRFSGRQFSNSRSEMNVSTLELGDSALYLCASSYLPGTSDYEQYFGPGTRLTVT.

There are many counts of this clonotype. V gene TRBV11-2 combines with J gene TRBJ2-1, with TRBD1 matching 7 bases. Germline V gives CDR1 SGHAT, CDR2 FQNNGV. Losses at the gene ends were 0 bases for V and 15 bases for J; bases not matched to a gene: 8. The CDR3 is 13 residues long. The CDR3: CASSLDRDRYVFF. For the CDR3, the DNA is TGTGCCAGCAGCTTAGACCGGGACAGATACGTGTTCTTC.

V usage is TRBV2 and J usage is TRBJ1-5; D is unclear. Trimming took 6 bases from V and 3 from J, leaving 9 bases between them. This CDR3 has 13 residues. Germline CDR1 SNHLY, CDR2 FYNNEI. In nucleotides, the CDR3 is TGTGCCAGCAGGCCGAACGTCAATCAGCCCCAGCATTTT. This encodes CASRPNVNQPQHF.

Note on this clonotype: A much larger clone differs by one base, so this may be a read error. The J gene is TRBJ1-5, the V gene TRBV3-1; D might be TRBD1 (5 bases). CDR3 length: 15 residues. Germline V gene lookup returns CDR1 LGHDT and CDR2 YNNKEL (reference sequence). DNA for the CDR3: TGTGCCAGCATCCAATCCCAAGGGGCTCATCAGCCCCAGCATTTT. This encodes CASIQSQGAHQPQHF.

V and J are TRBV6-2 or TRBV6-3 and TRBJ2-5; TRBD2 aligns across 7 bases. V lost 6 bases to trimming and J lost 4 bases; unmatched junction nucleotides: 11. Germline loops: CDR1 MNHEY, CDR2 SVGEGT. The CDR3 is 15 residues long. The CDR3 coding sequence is TGTGCCAGCAGCCACGGGGCGGGAGCGTCAGAGACCCAGTACTTC. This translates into CASSHGAGASETQYF.

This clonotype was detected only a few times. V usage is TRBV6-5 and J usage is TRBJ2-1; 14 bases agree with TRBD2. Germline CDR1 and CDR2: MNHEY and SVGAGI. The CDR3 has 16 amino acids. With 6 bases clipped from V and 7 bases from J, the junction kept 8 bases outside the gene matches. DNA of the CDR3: TGTGCCAGCAGCAGAGCCGGGACTAGCGGGAGAAATGAGCAGTTCTTC. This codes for CASSRAGTSGRNEQFF.

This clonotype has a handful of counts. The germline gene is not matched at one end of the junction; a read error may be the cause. This CDR3 reads CASSIMHSTRELFF. As DNA, the CDR3 is TGTGCCAGTAGTATTATGCACAGCACCCGGGAGCTGTTTTTT. This sequence joins TRBV19 and TRBJ2-2; no firm D call. This CDR3 is 14 amino acids long. Germline values: CDR1 LNHDA, CDR2 SQIVND (reference sequence).

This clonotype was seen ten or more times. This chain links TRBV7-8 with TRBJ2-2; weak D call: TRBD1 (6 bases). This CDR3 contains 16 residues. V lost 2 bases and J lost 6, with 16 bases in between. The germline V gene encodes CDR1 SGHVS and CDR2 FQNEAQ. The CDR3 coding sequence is TGTGCCAGCAGCTTACGAGGGACACTCGGGGCCGGGGAGCTGTTTTTT. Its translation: CASSLRGTLGAGELFF.

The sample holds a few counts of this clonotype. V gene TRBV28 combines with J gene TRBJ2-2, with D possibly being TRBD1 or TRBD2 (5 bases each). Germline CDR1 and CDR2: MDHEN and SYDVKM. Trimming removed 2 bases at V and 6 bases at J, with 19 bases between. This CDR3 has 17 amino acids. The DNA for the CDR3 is TGTGCCAGCAGTTTAACCCCGAGGGGCGCGGATTCCGGGGAGCTGTTTTTT. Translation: CASSLTPRGADSGELFF.

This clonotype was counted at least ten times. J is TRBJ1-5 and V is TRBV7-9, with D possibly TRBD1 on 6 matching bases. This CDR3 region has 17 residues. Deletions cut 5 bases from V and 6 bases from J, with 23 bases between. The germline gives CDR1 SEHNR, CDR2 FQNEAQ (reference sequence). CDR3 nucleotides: TGTGCCAGCAGCCCGACGATGGACAGCTCGGGAGGTCAGCCCCAGCATTTT. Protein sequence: CASSPTMDSSGGQPQHF.

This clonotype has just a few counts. The CDR3 reads CATSGSSGNTIYF. Here the CDR3 DNA reads TGTGCCACCTCAGGGAGCTCTGGAAACACCATATATTTT. The V gene is TRBV19, the J gene TRBJ1-3, with a possible D match to TRBD1 (5 bases). CDR1 is LNHDA, CDR2 SQIVND, per germline (reference sequence). V gave up 10 bases and J gave up 0 bases, with 10 bases separating them. The CDR3 is made up of 13 amino acids.